This T cell receptor beta chain was sequenced in a study of tumor-infiltrating lymphocytes in primary liver carcinoma. Whole-study results and caveats: The study found a significantly higher top-250-clone fraction in tumors than in blood (p = 0.039). All five tumor regions shared only about 7.5-24% of top clones.

In the case of this clonotype: Its cognate antigen is unknown. Relative to the germline gene, one junction end is altered; a read error may explain this.

Between about 20 and 30 mg of unsorted bulk tissue served as the source from which RNA and DNA were co-extracted. The investigators made TCR beta cDNA from 400 to 500 ng total RNA, using a constant-region primer. ARM-PCR was slightly modified, and three nested multiplex PCR rounds with it gave rise to the TCR beta libraries. TRBV1-TRBV30 forward primers paired with a C-beta reverse primer drove the first two PCR rounds, around 10 cycles each. TCRdb analysed the multiplex PCR reads with MiXCR anew, one entry per CDR3 protein. The sample lists 90,000 to 100,000 distinct CDR3 sequences; more than 60% were seen once. The germline CDR1 and CDR2 sequences are MNHEY and SVGEGT. CDR3 length: 13 amino acids.

The sequence was obtained from a woman aged 60-75 years with primary liver carcinoma and hepatitis B virus infection. This chain uses TRBV6-2 or TRBV6-3 with TRBJ2-2, with D possibly being TRBD2 (5 bases). The sample comprised liver tumor tissue from sampling region 5. Sample subset: tumor region T5, tumor centre. The CDR3 nucleotides are TGTGCCAGCAGTTCTGGAGTGCCCTGGGAGCTGTTGTTT. As protein: CASSSGVPWELLF.